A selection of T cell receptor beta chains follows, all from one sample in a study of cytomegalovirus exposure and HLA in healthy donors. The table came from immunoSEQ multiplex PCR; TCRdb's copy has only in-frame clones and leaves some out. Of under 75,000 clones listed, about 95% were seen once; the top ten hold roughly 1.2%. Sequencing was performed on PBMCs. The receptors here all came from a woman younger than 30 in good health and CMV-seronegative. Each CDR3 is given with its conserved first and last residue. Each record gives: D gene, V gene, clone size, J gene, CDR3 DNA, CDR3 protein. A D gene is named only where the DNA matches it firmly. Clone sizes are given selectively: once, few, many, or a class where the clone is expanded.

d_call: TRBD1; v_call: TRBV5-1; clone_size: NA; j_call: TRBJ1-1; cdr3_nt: TGCGCCAGCAGGAACCCAGGGGGCACTGAAGCTTTCTTT; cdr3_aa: CASRNPGGTEAFF
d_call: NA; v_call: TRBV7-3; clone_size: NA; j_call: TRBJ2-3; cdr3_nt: TGTGCCAGCAGCTTACGTACAGGGACAGATACGCAGTATTTT; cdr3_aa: CASSLRTGTDTQYF
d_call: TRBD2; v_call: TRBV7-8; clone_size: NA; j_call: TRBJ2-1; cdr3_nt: TGTGCCAGCAGCTTAGCGGCGGGAGGGCCGTGGGAGCAGTTCTTC; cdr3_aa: CASSLAAGGPWEQFF
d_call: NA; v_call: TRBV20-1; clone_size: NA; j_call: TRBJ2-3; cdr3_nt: TGCAGTGTGAATTCGGCAGGGTGGTTGTATTTT; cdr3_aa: CSVNSAGWLYF
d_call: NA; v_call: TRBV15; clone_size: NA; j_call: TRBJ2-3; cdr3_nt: TGTGCCACCCACCCGGGGGACGCTAGCACAGATACGCAGTATTTT; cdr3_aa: CATHPGDASTDTQYF
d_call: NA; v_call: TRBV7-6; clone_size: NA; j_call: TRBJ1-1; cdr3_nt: TGTGGCAGCAGCGGGGGCGCTGGGACTGAAGCTTTCTTT; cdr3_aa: CGSSGGAGTEAFF
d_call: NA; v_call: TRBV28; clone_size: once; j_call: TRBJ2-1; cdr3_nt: TGTGCCAGCACCGTAGGGGGGGGAGATGAGCAGTTCTTC; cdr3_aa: CASTVGGGDEQFF
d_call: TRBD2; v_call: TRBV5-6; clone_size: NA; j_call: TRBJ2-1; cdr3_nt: TGTGCCACCAGACTAGCGGGAGGGCCAGGGGAGCAGTTCTTC; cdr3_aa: CATRLAGGPGEQFF
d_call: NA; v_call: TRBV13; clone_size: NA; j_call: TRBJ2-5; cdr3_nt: TGTGCCAGCAGCACTTATCGGGAGACCCAGTACTTC; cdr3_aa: CASSTYRETQYF
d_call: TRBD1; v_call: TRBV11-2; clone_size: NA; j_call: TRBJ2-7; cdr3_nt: TGTGCCAGCAGCACGGACAGGGGGCTGTACGAGCAGTACTTC; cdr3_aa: CASSTDRGLYEQYF
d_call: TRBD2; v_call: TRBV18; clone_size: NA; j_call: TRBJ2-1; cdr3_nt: TGTGCCAGCTCACCACCGGGGCGGGGGGCGTACAATGAGCAGTTCTTC; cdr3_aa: CASSPPGRGAYNEQFF
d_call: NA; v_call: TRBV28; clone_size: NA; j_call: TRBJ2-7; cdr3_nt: TGTGCCACCAAGGAAAGGGGCGGCCGGTACGAGCAGTACTTC; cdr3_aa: CATKERGGRYEQYF
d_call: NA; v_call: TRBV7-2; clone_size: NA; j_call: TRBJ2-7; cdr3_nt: TGTGCCAGCAGCTTAGCTAGGTCGGGAGCCCTCTACGAGCAGTACTTC; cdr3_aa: CASSLARSGALYEQYF
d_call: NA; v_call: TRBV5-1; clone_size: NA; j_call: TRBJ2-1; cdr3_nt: TGCGCCAGCCAGGGGGGCAGCGGGAATGAGCAGTTCTTC; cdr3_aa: CASQGGSGNEQFF
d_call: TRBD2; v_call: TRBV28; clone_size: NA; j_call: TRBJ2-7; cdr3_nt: TGTGCCAGCAGTAACCTCCCCGGGACTAGCGGGGATCAAGGTTCCTACGAGCAGTACTTC; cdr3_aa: CASSNLPGTSGDQGSYEQYF
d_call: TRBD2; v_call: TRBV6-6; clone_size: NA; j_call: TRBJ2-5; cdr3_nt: TGTGCCAGCAGTTATCGGGTACTAGCGGGGGAAGAGACCCAGTACTTC; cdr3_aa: CASSYRVLAGEETQYF
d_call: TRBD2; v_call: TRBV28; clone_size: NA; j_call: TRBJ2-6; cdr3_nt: TGTGCCAGCAGCCCCCGGGGGGGGGAAACGTCTGGGGCCAACGTCCTGACTTTC; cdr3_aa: CASSPRGGETSGANVLTF
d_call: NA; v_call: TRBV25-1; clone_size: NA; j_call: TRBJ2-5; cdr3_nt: TGTGCCAGCAGTGTGGGCACGGCGGAGACCCAGTACTTC; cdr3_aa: CASSVGTAETQYF
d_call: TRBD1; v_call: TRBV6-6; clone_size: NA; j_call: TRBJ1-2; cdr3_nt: TGTGCCAGCAGGGACCGGGACAGGGAAGATCACTATGGCTACACCTTC; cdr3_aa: CASRDRDREDHYGYTF
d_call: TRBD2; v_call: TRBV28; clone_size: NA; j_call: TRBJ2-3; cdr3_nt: TGTGCCAGCCGTGAGAGCGGGGCACAAGATACGCAGTATTTT; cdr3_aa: CASRESGAQDTQYF
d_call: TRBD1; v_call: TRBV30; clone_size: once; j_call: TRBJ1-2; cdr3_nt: TGTGCCTGGAGAAGAGGACAGGGGGCCAGCTATGGCTACACCTTC; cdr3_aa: CAWRRGQGASYGYTF
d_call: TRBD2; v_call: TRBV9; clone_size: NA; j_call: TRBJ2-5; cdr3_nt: TGTGCCAGCAGTAGGGCTAGCGGGGGGGCCATGGAGACCCAGTACTTC; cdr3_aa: CASSRASGGAMETQYF
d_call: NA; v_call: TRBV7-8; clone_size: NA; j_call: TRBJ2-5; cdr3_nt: TGTGCCAGCACCTTAGTAGTCAGCGGGTACCAAGAGACCCAGTACTTC; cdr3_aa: CASTLVVSGYQETQYF
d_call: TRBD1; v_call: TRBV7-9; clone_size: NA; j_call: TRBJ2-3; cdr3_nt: TGTGCCAGCAGCCAGGGACAGCAATGGGATACGCAGTATTTT; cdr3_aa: CASSQGQQWDTQYF
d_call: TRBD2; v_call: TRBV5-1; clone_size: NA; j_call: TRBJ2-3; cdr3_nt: TGCGCCTCGTCCAGCGGGGCTAGCACAGATACGCAGTATTTT; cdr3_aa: CASSSGASTDTQYF
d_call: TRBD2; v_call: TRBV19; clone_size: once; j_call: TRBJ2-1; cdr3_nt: TGTGCCAGTAGTATAGGGACTAGCGGGCTCTATGAGCAGTTCTTC; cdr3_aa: CASSIGTSGLYEQFF
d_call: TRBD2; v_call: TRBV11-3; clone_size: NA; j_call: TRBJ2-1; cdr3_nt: TGTGCCAGCAGCCTCCTAGCGGGAGACCCCTACAATGAGCAGTTCTTC; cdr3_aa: CASSLLAGDPYNEQFF
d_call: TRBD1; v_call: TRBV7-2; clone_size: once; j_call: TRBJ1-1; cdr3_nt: TGTGCCAGCAGCGAGGGACAGGGATATACTGAAGCTTTCTTT; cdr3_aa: CASSEGQGYTEAFF
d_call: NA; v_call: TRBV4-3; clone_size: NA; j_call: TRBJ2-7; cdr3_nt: TGCGCCAGCAGCCAAGATTTGGGGGGACAGCCCCTTTCGTACTTC; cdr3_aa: CASSQDLGGQPLSYF
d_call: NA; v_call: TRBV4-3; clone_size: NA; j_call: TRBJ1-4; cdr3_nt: TGCGCCAGCAGCCAAGATAGTCCCCGTGCAACTAATGAAAAACTGTTTTTT; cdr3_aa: CASSQDSPRATNEKLFF
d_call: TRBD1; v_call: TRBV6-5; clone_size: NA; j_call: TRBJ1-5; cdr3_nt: TGTGCCAGCAGTTACGACAGGGCCAATCAGCCCCAGCATTTT; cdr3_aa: CASSYDRANQPQHF
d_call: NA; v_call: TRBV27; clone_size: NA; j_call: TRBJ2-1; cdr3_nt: TGTGCCAGCAGTTCTCCCGCGATCTACAATGAGCAGTTCTTC; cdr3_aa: CASSSPAIYNEQFF
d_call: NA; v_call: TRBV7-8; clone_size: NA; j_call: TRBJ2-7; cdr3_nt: TGTGCCAGCAGCTTAGGTCCGGGGAGGTACGAGCAGTACTTC; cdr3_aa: CASSLGPGRYEQYF
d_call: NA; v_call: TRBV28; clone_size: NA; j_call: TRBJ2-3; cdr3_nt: TGTGCCAGCCCTCCCCTCGCGGGGAACACAGATACGCAGTATTTT; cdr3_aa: CASPPLAGNTDTQYF
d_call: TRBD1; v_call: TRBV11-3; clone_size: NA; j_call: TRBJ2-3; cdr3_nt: TGTGCCAGCAGCCCCCTCGCAGGGGGAAACACAGATACGCAGTATTTT; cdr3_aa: CASSPLAGGNTDTQYF
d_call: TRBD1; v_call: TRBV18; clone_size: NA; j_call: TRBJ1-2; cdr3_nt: TGTGCCAGCTCACCTGGCTCCGGGACAGCCTATGGCTACACCTTC; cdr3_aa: CASSPGSGTAYGYTF
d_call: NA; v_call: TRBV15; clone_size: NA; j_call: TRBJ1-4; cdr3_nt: TGTGCCGCAGGGGCGGCCATCGCAACTAATGAAAAACTGTTTTTT; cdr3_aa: CAAGAAIATNEKLFF
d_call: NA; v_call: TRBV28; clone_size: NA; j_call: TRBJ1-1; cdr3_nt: TGTGCCAGCAGTTTCCCCCCCCAGGGTTGGGACACTGAAGCTTTCTTT; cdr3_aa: CASSFPPQGWDTEAFF
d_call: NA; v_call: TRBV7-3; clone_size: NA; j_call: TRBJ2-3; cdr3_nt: TGTGCCAGCAGCTCCACGGGACTCCCGAACACGCAGTATTTT; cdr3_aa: CASSSTGLPNTQYF
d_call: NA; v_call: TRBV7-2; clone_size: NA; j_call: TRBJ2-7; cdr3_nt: TGTGCCAGCAGCTTTTATTCCCCGGGTGGGGCCGCCCTCTACGAGCAGTACTTC; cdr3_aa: CASSFYSPGGAALYEQYF
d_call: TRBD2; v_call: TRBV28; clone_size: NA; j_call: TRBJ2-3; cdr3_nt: TGTGCCAGCAGTTCCCAGACTAGCCAACGCACAGATACGCAGTATTTT; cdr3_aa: CASSSQTSQRTDTQYF